The text below deals with one T cell receptor (beta chain). Its antigen is undetermined. This record comes from a study of cytomegalovirus exposure and HLA in healthy donors. Study-level results: Later on, an analysis showed TCR association rates differing by HLA locus, with DRB1 the most and HLA-C the fewest.

The CDR3 length is 19 residues. CDR1 and CDR2 from the germline V gene are SGHAT and FQNNGV. V was pared by 0 bases and J by 5 bases, with 23 bases between. PCR employed 60 Vbeta and 13 Jbeta primers. Assay: immunoSEQ multiplex PCR; the TCRdb copy retains only in-frame clones and omits some. The sample has roughly 250,000 clones; 80% to 90% are singletons. Sequencing was done on a sample of PBMCs. The chain employs TRBV11-2 and TRBJ2-1; the D gene is possibly TRBD1 (6 bases). This clonotype was sampled from a woman between 40 and 55 years old in good health and CMV-seropositive. In DNA form, the CDR3 reads TGTGCCAGCAGCTTAGATTACATGGCTCAGGGGAGTGAGAACAATGAGCAGTTCTTC. Its protein is CASSLDYMAQGSENNEQFF. Using reference TRBV11-2 and TRBJ2-1 for the parts outside the CDR3, the full variable domain is EAGVAQSPRYKIIEKRQSVAFWCNPISGHATLYWYQQILGQGPKLLIQFQNNGVVDDSQLPKDRFSAERLKGVDSTLKIQPAKLEDSAVYLCASSLDYMAQGSENNEQFFGPGTRLTVL.